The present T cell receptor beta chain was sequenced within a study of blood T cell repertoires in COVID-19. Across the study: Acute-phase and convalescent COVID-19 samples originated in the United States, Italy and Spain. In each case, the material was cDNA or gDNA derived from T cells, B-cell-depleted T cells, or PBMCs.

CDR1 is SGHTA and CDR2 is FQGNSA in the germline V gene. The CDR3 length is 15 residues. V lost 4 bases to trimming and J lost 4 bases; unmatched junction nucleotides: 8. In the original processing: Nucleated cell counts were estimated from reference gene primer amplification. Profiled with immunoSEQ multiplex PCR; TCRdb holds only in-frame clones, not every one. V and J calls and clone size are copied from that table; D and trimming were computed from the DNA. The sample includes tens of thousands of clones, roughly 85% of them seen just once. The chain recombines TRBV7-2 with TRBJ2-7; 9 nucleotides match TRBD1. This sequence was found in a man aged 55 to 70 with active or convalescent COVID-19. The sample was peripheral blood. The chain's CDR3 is CASSSTGTGPYEQYF. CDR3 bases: TGTGCCAGCAGCTCGACCGGGACAGGGCCATACGAGCAGTACTTC.